This TCR beta chain was recovered during a study of blood T cell repertoires in COVID-19. At the level of the study: The United States, Italy and Spain supplied acute and convalescent COVID-19 samples. From T cells, B-cell-depleted T cells, or PBMCs came the material, which was cDNA or gDNA.

Original data processing: By means of reference gene primer amplification, nucleated cell counts were estimated. Clones were sequenced by immunoSEQ multiplex PCR, and TCRdb holds only the in-frame ones, with some missing. The DNA was the basis for D and trimming; V, J and clone size are from that table. The table shows approximately 170,000 clones, with approximately 85% occurring only once. The V segment lost 2 bases and the J segment 2 bases; nucleotides outside the gene matches: 6. The germline V gene has CDR1 SGHTA and CDR2 FQGTGA. There are 16 residues in the CDR3. Source material: peripheral blood. The chain joins TRBV7-3 to TRBJ2-5; TRBD2 aligns across 9 bases. This TCR was recovered from a man aged 55 to 69 who had recovered from COVID-19. CDR3 amino acids: CASSLHGTSKQETQYF. The CDR3 nucleotides read TGTGCCAGCAGCTTACACGGGACTAGCAAACAAGAGACCCAGTACTTC.